The rows below give T cell receptor beta chains drawn from one sample of a study of cytomegalovirus exposure and HLA in healthy donors. The assay was immunoSEQ multiplex PCR, and TCRdb's table has in-frame clones only and misses some. The sample table includes 38,000 or so clones. Specimen: PBMCs. The receptors originated from a man aged 40-50 years in good health and CMV-seropositive. Each CDR3 is given with its conserved first and last residue. The D gene is left open where the match is weak.

TRBD2,TRBJ2-4,TRBV4-2,CASSQSRASGSGVIQYF,TGTGCCAGCAGCCAAAGTAGGGCTAGCGGGAGTGGAGTCATTCAGTACTTC
TRBD2,TRBJ2-2,TRBV27,CASRTPGLAGSGGELFF,TGTGCCAGCAGGACCCCGGGACTAGCGGGATCCGGGGGGGAGCTGTTTTTT
NA,TRBJ2-3,TRBV10-3,CATSTTTGRPTDTQYF,TGTGCCACCTCTACCACGACAGGGAGGCCCACAGATACGCAGTATTTT
TRBD2,TRBJ2-7,TRBV6-1,CASSAEMGGGRSSYEQYF,TGTGCCAGCAGTGCCGAAATGGGCGGGGGGAGGAGCTCCTACGAGCAGTACTTC
TRBD2,TRBJ2-5,TRBV7-6,CASRGTSVETQYF,TGTGCCAGCAGGGGGACTAGCGTTGAGACCCAGTACTTC
TRBD2,TRBJ2-3,TRBV27,CASSLYLAQRENTDTQYF,TGTGCCAGCAGTTTATACCTCGCCCAGCGGGAAAACACAGATACGCAGTATTTT
TRBD2,TRBJ2-3,TRBV7-2,CASSLSGTSTDTQYF,TGTGCCAGCAGTCTTAGCGGGACTAGCACAGATACGCAGTATTTT
NA,TRBJ1-1,TRBV4-3,CASSQDGGNTEAFF,TGCGCCAGCAGCCAAGATGGAGGGAACACTGAAGCTTTCTTT
NA,TRBJ1-5,TRBV6-1,CASSEHSNQPQHF,TGTGCCAGCAGTGAACATAGCAATCAGCCCCAGCATTTT
NA,TRBJ1-3,TRBV30,CAWRPGAGNTIYF,TGTGCCTGGAGGCCAGGGGCTGGAAACACCATATATTTT
TRBD2,TRBJ2-3,TRBV2,CASSAQRETDTQYF,TGTGCCAGCAGTGCACAGCGGGAGACAGATACGCAGTATTTT
NA,TRBJ1-3,TRBV30,CAWIGGSSGNTIYF,TGTGCCTGGATTGGCGGTAGCTCTGGAAACACCATATATTTT
TRBD1,TRBJ1-4,TRBV2,CASSRGQGNEKLFF,TGTGCCAGCAGTAGGGGACAGGGGAATGAAAAACTGTTTTTT
NA,TRBJ2-1,TRBV5-5,CASTLSPDISSYNEQFF,TGTGCCAGCACCCTAAGCCCGGACATCAGCTCCTACAATGAGCAGTTCTTC
NA,TRBJ1-3,TRBV5-1,CASSEQGRNTIYF,TGCGCCAGCAGCGAGCAGGGCAGAAACACCATATATTTT
TRBD2,TRBJ2-3,TRBV11-2,CASSLGPASGSTDTQYF,TGTGCCAGCAGCTTAGGCCCCGCTAGCGGTAGCACAGATACGCAGTATTTT
TRBD2,TRBJ2-1,TRBV25-1,CASKGLAGGTYNEQFF,TGTGCCAGCAAGGGACTAGCGGGAGGGACCTACAATGAGCAGTTCTTC
NA,TRBJ1-2,TRBV11-1,CASSLHRTTNYGYTF,TGTGCCAGCAGCCTCCACAGGACGACTAACTATGGCTACACCTTC
TRBD1,TRBJ1-1,TRBV7-8,CASSLVNRGTEAFF,TGTGCCAGCAGCTTAGTGAACAGGGGCACTGAAGCTTTCTTT